This T cell receptor (beta chain) originates from a study of control samples from healthy donors and cancer patients. Profiling relied on immunoSEQ multiplex PCR, and the TCRdb table lists in-frame clones only, not all of them. The table includes about 150,000 clones, about 94% detected once. The trim removed 5 bases at V and 2 bases at J, leaving 4 bases unmatched. The CDR3 consists of 14 residues. Germline V CDR1 and CDR2: SNHLY, FYNNEI. V and J are TRBV2 and TRBJ2-7; 9 bases are a match to TRBD1. The material sequenced was blood. This receptor was obtained from a man between 40 and 49 years old in good health. The CDR3 sequence: CASSQGQGPYEQYF. The CDR3 DNA sequence: TGTGCCAGCAGTCAGGGACAGGGACCCTACGAGCAGTACTTC.